The 24 T cell receptor beta chains given below trace back to one sample, sequenced in a study of T cells in Graves' hyperthyroidism and ophthalmopathy. TCR beta CDR3 regions were amplified from RNA. TCR CDR3 underwent first-round RT-PCR with the HTBI primer set. TCRdb re-analysed the multiplex PCR reads in MiXCR, keeping a single row per CDR3 protein. The sample has about 290,000 distinct CDR3 sequences; around 15% are singletons. Sequenced: blood. These receptors were collected from a woman aged 50 to 60 with Graves' hyperthyroidism that later progressed to Graves' ophthalmopathy.

The chain has TRBV5-1 and TRBJ2-1; perhaps TRBD2 as D (6 bases). Trimming removed 4 bases from V and 2 bases from J, with 25 bases in between. Per germline, CDR1 SGHRS and CDR2 YFSETQ. The CDR3 totals 19 residues. The CDR3 sequence: CASSPEGSSRLEPYNEQFF. The CDR3 coding sequence is TGCGCCAGCAGCCCGGAGGGGTCTAGCCGGCTCGAACCCTACAATGAGCAGTTCTTC.

This chain links TRBV11-2 with TRBJ1-1, with TRBD1 as a possible D gene (5 bases). CDR1 is SGHAT, CDR2 FQNNGV, per germline. This CDR3 has 16 residues. Trimming pared 6 bases from V and 7 bases from J, leaving 24 bases between. The CDR3 protein is CASSFRPTPRDREAFF. DNA of the CDR3: TGTGCCAGCAGTTTCCGACCCACACCTAGGGACCGTGAAGCTTTCTTT.

The CDR3 here is CASSTGQGFEQYF. In DNA form, the CDR3 reads TGCGCCAGCAGCACTGGACAGGGGTTCGAGCAGTACTTC. The chain has TRBV5-1 and TRBJ2-7, with 9 bases matching TRBD1. Germline V gene sequence: CDR1 SGHRS, CDR2 YFSETQ. The CDR3 extends over 13 amino acids. With 4 bases clipped from V and 6 bases from J, the junction kept 5 bases outside the gene matches.

This clonotype was detected ten times or more. The CDR3 protein is CASTGDVGTEAFF. The CDR3 nucleotides are TGTGCCAGCACCGGGGATGTGGGCACTGAAGCTTTCTTT. The chain employs TRBV2 and TRBJ1-1; no clear D gene. The V end lost 7 bases, the J end lost 4 bases, and 13 bases lay between the germline ends. The CDR3 totals 13 residues. CDR1 and CDR2 from the germline V gene are SNHLY and FYNNEI.

This clonotype was recorded at least ten times. V is TRBV10-3 and J is TRBJ1-5, with D tentatively TRBD1 (5 bases). Germline V CDR1 and CDR2: ENHRY, SYGVKD. V was trimmed by 2 bases and J by 4 bases, leaving 12 bases between them. The CDR3 consists of 15 residues. CDR3 sequence reads: CAISEGGGDNQPQHF. As DNA, the CDR3 is TGTGCCATCAGTGAGGGTGGGGGTGATAATCAGCCCCAGCATTTT.

This clonotype came up many times. The rearrangement joins TRBV7-9 to TRBJ2-7; D uncertain. Germline V lookup: CDR1 SEHNR, CDR2 FQNEAQ (reference sequence). Trimming left V 2 bases short and J 3 bases short, with 14 bases between. This CDR3 has 15 amino acids. The CDR3 reads CASSLTPGMNYEQYF. DNA for the CDR3: TGTGCCAGCAGCTTAACCCCAGGCATGAACTACGAGCAGTACTTC.

This clonotype was detected many times. The gene calls are TRBV6-1 and TRBJ2-1, with TRBD2 matching 14 bases. Per the germline V gene, CDR1 is MNHNS and CDR2 is SASEGT. The CDR3 extends over 15 amino acids. The ends lost 8 bases at V and 14 bases at J; junction bases unmatched: 14. This CDR3 is CASLPGGTSGSREFF. The CDR3 DNA reads as TGTGCCAGCCTCCCAGGGGGGACTAGCGGGAGTCGTGAGTTCTTC.

Comment on this clonotype: This may be a read error: a much more frequent sequence differs by one nucleotide. This chain links TRBV7-8 with TRBJ2-7; no definite D call. Germline lookup yields CDR1 SGHVS and CDR2 FQNEAQ. This CDR3 is built from 13 residues. CDR3 DNA sequence: TGTGCCAGCGAGACGGCGGATACCTACGGGCAGTACTTC. This gives the protein CASETADTYGQYF. The entire variable domain, with the rest obtained from reference TRBV7-8 and TRBJ2-7, is as follows: GAGVSQSPRYKVAKRGQDVALRCDPISGHVSLFWYQQALGQGPEFLTYFQNEAQLDKSGLPSDRFFAERPEGSVSTLKIQRTQQEDSAVYLCASETADTYGQYFGPGTRLTVT.

This clonotype was detected many times. The chain links TRBV12-5 to TRBJ2-3; 7 bases line up with TRBD2. The CDR3 has 13 residues. The ends lost 8 bases at V and 2 bases at J; junction bases unmatched: 4. Germline lookup yields CDR1 LGHNT and CDR2 FRNRAP. The CDR3 DNA reads TGTGCTAGTTCGGGAGGAACCACAGATACGCAGTATTTT. Translated, it gives CASSGGTTDTQYF.

V and J are TRBV20-1 and TRBJ1-1; the D is unclear. Per germline, CDR1 DFQATT and CDR2 SNEGSKA (reference sequence). The V end was cut by 0 bases, the J end by 1 base, with 12 bases between. The CDR3 extends over 15 amino acids. This chain's CDR3 is CSARDAGRRNTEAFF. CDR3 sequence (DNA): TGCAGTGCTAGAGATGCCGGCAGGCGGAACACTGAAGCTTTCTTT.

This clonotype has ten or more counts. The CDR3 DNA reads TGTGCCAGCAGCTTGGGGGAGGAGACCCAGTACTTC. As protein: CASSLGEETQYF. This chain connects TRBV11-2 to TRBJ2-5; perhaps D is TRBD1 or TRBD2 (5 bases each). The CDR3 has 12 amino acids. V was shortened by 3 bases and J by 5 bases, with 7 bases between the two germline ends. Germline V CDR1 and CDR2: SGHAT, FQNNGV.

This clonotype was detected ten times or more. V gene TRBV6-1 combines with J gene TRBJ2-5, with D hard to call. Trimming pared 6 bases from V and 4 bases from J, leaving 18 bases between. Germline lookup yields CDR1 MNHNS and CDR2 SASEGT. The CDR3 spans 15 residues. This CDR3 is CASSRTSATGETQYF. The CDR3, as DNA: TGTGCCAGCAGCCGGACCTCGGCTACGGGAGAGACCCAGTACTTC.

This clonotype was seen repeatedly, ten times or more. V usage is TRBV20-1 and J usage is TRBJ2-7, with TRBD1 as a possible D gene (6 bases). CDR3 length: 13 amino acids. The ends were cut back, 5 bases at V and 2 bases at J, with 13 bases in the middle. Per germline, CDR1 DFQATT and CDR2 SNEGSKA (reference sequence). The CDR3 region is CSALGRGAYEQYF. The DNA for the CDR3 is TGCAGTGCTCTCGGCAGGGGAGCCTACGAGCAGTACTTC.

This clonotype was observed many times. The V gene is TRBV6-1, the J gene TRBJ1-2, with 10 bases fitting TRBD1. Unmatched junction bases numbered 5, after V lost 7 bases and J lost 3 bases. The germline V gene encodes CDR1 MNHNS and CDR2 SASEGT. The CDR3 runs 14 residues. The CDR3 region is CASTRDRGDYGYTF. In DNA form, the CDR3 reads TGTGCCAGCACTCGGGACAGGGGAGACTATGGCTACACCTTC.

This clonotype was observed many times. V gene TRBV28 combines with J gene TRBJ1-1; D ambiguous. Trimming took off 7 bases at V and 3 bases at J, with 12 bases between the two ends. Germline V gives CDR1 MDHEN, CDR2 SYDVKM. This CDR3 comprises 13 residues. The CDR3 reads CASKRVMDTEAFF. The CDR3, as DNA: TGTGCCAGCAAGAGGGTGATGGACACTGAAGCTTTCTTT.

This clonotype was recorded many times. V and J are TRBV28 and TRBJ1-2, with 7 nucleotides matching TRBD1. CDR3 length: 15 amino acids. The germline gives CDR1 MDHEN, CDR2 SYDVKM. The trim removed 6 bases at V and 8 bases at J, leaving 15 bases unmatched. The CDR3 here is CASRFGGAQGLGYTF. The CDR3 DNA follows: TGTGCCAGCAGATTCGGGGGGGCACAGGGGCTCGGCTACACCTTC.

This clonotype was seen at least ten times. The rearrangement links TRBV29-1 to TRBJ2-7; D might be TRBD1 (6 bases). Trimming took off 7 bases at V and 5 bases at J, with 12 bases between the two ends. The CDR3 has 11 residues. Germline CDR1 reads SQVTM; CDR2 reads ANQGSEA. CDR3 DNA sequence: TGCAGCGCTGGGACATGGAACGAGCAGTACTTC. Translation gives CSAGTWNEQYF.

This chain's CDR3 is CASSPRPPVQGEYGYTF. The CDR3 DNA reads TGTGCCAGCAGTCCCCGTCCTCCGGTGCAGGGAGAGTATGGCTACACCTTC. The chain joins TRBV27 to TRBJ1-2, with D perhaps matching TRBD1 (5 bases). There are 17 residues in the CDR3. CDR1 MNHEY and CDR2 SMNVEV come from the germline V gene (reference sequence). Deletions cut 5 bases from V and 5 bases from J, with 24 bases between.

The chain joins TRBV30 to TRBJ2-3; 16 bases agree with TRBD2. Trimming took 8 bases from V and 4 from J; bases not matched to a gene: 9. The CDR3 extends over 16 amino acids. CDR1 and CDR2 from the germline V gene are GTSNPN and SVGIG (reference sequence). CDR3 sequence reads: CARGTSGRAGADTQYF. Here the CDR3 DNA reads TGTGCCCGGGGGACTAGCGGGAGGGCGGGAGCAGATACGCAGTATTTT.

The table lists this clonotype with many counts. The genes are TRBV2 and TRBJ2-7, with 9 bases that match TRBD1. After removal of 6 bases from V and 3 bases from J, the junction contained 12 bases not matched to a gene. Germline loops: CDR1 SNHLY, CDR2 FYNNEI. The CDR3 contains 16 residues. The CDR3 bases are TGTGCCAGCAGATCGGACAGGGGATATTATAGCTACGAGCAGTACTTC. Its translation is CASRSDRGYYSYEQYF.

The gene calls are TRBV28 and TRBJ1-3; D remains unclear. V dropped 9 bases and J dropped 2 bases, with 14 bases sitting between them. The CDR3 has 14 amino acids. CDR1 MDHEN and CDR2 SYDVKM come from the germline V gene. CDR3 in DNA: TGTGCCAGTAACCGCAGGAGGACTGGAAACACCATATATTTT. Protein sequence: CASNRRRTGNTIYF.

Comments on this clonotype: A read error is possible here, since a much larger clone lies one base away. The gene calls are TRBV27 and TRBJ2-7; 11 nucleotides match TRBD1. Germline CDR1 reads MNHEY; CDR2 reads SMNVEV (reference sequence). The CDR3 sequence is 16 residues long. V lost 3 bases, J lost 0 bases, and 4 bases stayed unmatched. The CDR3 here is CASSFRTGGSSYEQYF. CDR3 DNA: TGTGCCAGCAGTTTCAGGACAGGGGGCAGCTCCTACGAGCAGTACTTC.

The chain combines TRBV4-1 with TRBJ2-7, with TRBD2 identical over 10 bases. This CDR3 has 16 residues. Trimming at V came to 0 bases and at J to 3 bases, leaving 5 bases not matched to a gene. Looked up from germline, CDR1 is MGHRA and CDR2 is YSYEKL. Here the CDR3 reads CASSQDRQREGYEQYF. CDR3 DNA sequence: TGCGCCAGCAGCCAAGATCGGCAGCGGGAGGGCTACGAGCAGTACTTC.

The sample holds a few counts of this clonotype. The chain employs TRBV5-1 and TRBJ1-4; TRBD1 agrees at 8 bases. This CDR3 comprises 16 residues. CDR1 is SGHRS and CDR2 is YFSETQ in the germline V gene. Germline trimming cut 2 bases from V and 3 bases from J; bases unmatched to any gene: 6. The chain's CDR3 is CASSLQGDSANEKLFF. CDR3 bases: TGCGCCAGCAGCTTACAGGGGGACTCGGCTAATGAAAAACTGTTTTTT.